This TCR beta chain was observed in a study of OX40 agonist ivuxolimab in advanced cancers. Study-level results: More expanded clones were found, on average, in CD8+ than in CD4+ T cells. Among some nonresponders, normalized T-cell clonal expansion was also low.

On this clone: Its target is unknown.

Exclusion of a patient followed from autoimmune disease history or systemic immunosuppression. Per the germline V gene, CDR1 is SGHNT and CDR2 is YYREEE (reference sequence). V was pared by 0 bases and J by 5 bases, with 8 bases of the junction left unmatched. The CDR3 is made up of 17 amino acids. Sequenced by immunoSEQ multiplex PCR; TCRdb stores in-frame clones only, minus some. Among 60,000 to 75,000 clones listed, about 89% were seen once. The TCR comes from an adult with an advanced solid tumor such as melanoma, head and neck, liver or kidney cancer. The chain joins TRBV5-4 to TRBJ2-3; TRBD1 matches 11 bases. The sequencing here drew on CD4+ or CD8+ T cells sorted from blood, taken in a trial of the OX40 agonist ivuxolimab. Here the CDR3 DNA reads TGTGCCAGCAGCTTGGCCGTAGGACAGGGGGCAATAGATACGCAGTATTTT. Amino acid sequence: CASSLAVGQGAIDTQYF.